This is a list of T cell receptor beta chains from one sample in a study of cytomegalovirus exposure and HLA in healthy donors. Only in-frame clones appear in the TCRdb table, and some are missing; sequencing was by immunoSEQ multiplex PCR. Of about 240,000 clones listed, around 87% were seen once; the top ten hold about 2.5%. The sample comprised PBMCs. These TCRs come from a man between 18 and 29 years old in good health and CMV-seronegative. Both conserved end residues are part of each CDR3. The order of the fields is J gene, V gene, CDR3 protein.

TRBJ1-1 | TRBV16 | CASSDRGNTEAFF
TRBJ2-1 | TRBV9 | CASSAYEWYNEQFF
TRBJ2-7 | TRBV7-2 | CASQNLAHTYEQYF
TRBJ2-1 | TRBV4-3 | CASSPVPPGVGVNEQFF
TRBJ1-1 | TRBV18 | CASSTQGLPNTEAFF
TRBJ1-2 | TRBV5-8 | CASSLAPDRGQRGYTF
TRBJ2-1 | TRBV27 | CASSPTFLGATEQFF
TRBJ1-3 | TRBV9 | CASSTSGVGNTIYF
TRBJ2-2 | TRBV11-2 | CASSVTGGVTGELFF
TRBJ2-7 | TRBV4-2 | CASSQERAGAYEQYF
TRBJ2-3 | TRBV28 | CASISRGLTQYF
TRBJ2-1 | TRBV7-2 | CASSKTGGASYNEQFF
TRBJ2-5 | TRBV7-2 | CASSFAWTRKETQYF
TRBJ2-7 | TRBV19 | CASSSGTGGLSYEQYF
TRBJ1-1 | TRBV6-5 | CASIALNTEAFF
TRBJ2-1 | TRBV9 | CASSAQGNEQFF
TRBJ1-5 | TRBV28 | CASSLRAVGQPQHF
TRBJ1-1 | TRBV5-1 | CASSVTEGTEAFF
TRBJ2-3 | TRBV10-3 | CAISEPASGSTDTQYF
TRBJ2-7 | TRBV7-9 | CATHGGTSGRVVYEQYF
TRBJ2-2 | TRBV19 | CASSIGYGGANTGELFF
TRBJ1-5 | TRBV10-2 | CASSELGQGSNQPQHF
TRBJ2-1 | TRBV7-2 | CASSLALTSGGGGEQFF
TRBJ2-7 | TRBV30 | CAWSLLRGPSGEQYF
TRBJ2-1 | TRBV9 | CASSAQGLAVDNEQFF
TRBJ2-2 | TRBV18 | CASSRNTNTGELFF
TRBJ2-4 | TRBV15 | CATSRVHRDRDDIQYF
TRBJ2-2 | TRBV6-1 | CASTGTGKNTGELFF
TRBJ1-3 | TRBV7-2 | CASSLDRGGNTIYF
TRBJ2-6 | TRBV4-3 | CASSQGDISGANVLTF
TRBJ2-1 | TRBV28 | CASNRGQGNYNEQFF
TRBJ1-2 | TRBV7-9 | CASSLAGTPTYGYTF
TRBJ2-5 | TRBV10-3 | CAISSPGTGQETQYF
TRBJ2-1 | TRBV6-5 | CASSLGLSNSQFF
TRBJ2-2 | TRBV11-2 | CASSRGVLYTGELFF
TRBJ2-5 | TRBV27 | CASSLSVLNGETQYF
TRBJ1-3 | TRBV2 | CASRRTAVGNTIYF
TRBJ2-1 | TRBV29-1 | CSVGGALSSYNEQFF
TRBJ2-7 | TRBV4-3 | CASRRDRGSGEQYF
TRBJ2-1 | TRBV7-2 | CASSLALVYNEQFF
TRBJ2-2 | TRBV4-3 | CASSQQSSQNTGELFF
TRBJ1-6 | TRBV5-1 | CASSRRRGSDSPLHF
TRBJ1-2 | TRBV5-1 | CASSFGVYGGYTF
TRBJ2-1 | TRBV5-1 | CASSSGDRPNEQFF
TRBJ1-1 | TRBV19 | CASSRQGGNTEAFF
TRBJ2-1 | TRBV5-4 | CASSLGLAGGNNEQFF
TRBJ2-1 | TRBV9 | CASSPRPWAGGPYAFF
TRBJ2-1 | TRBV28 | CASSSRLAGELEQFF
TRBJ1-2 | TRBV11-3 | CASSIRGAGQDYGYTF
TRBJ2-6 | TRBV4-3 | CASSQGQAGANVLTF
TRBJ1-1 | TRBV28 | CASNSGTGLTEAFF
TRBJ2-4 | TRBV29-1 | CSVETGWGKNIQYF
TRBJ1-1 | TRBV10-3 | CAAETGWNTEAFF